This T cell receptor (beta chain) was sequenced for a study of blood T cell repertoires in COVID-19. V lost 4 bases and J lost 7, with 9 bases in between. There are 13 residues in the CDR3. CDR1 and CDR2 from the germline V gene are SGHRS and YFSETQ. Measured with immunoSEQ multiplex PCR; TCRdb has only the in-frame clones, and not every one. The sample carries 30,000 to 40,000 clones, around four fifths recorded once. The sequenced sample was peripheral blood. The chain links TRBV5-1 to TRBJ1-6; unclear D gene. The receptor comes from a man aged 45 to 65 with active COVID-19. The CDR3 is CASSLDLNSPLHF. The CDR3 DNA sequence: TGCGCCAGCAGCCTGGACTTGAATTCACCCCTCCACTTT.